This is a list of T cell receptor beta chains from one sample in a study of blood T cells in healthy people across ages. Via MiXCR, TCRdb re-called the 5' RACE reads, giving one row per CDR3 protein. In the table there are 550,000 to 800,000 distinct CDR3 sequences, about 30% of which are singletons. The material sequenced was blood. Receptors originate from a woman over 75 in good health. The CDR3 runs from the conserved cysteine through the conserved F or W. The D gene is left open where the match is weak. Only part of the rows carry a size: once, few, many, or a class if the clone is expanded.

>-|TRBV5-1|many|TRBJ2-3
CASSLEWGGTDTQYF
TGCGCCAGCAGCTTGGAGTGGGGGGGCACAGATACGCAGTATTTT
>-|TRBV7-2|many|TRBJ2-7
CASSLNGPYEQYF
TGTGCCAGCAGCTTAAACGGACCCTACGAGCAGTACTTC
>TRBD1|TRBV7-2|many|TRBJ2-7
CASSSTGSEQYF
TGTGCCAGCAGTTCGACAGGGTCCGAGCAGTACTTC
>TRBD1|TRBV10-3|-|TRBJ1-1
CAIRGRGDSGEAFF
TGTGCCATCAGGGGCCGGGGGGACAGCGGTGAAGCTTTCTTT
>-|TRBV18|-|TRBJ2-1
CASSLDRLGEQFF
TGTGCCAGCTCACTTGACAGGCTCGGTGAGCAGTTCTTC
>-|TRBV12-3/TRBV12-4|few|TRBJ1-2
CASSLTRPVDGYTF
TGTGCCAGCAGTCTGACCCGACCAGTAGATGGCTACACCTTC
>TRBD2|TRBV19|-|TRBJ2-1
CASSIDPPGLAGSNEQFF
TGTGCCAGTAGTATAGATCCGCCGGGACTAGCGGGAAGCAATGAGCAGTTCTTC
>TRBD2|TRBV27|once|TRBJ2-1
CASSLRISGRVDEQFF
TGTGCCAGCAGCCTACGGATTAGCGGGAGGGTCGATGAGCAGTTCTTC
>TRBD1|TRBV9|many|TRBJ1-2
CASSKNRGLSLYGYTF
TGTGCCAGCAGCAAAAACAGGGGCCTCAGCCTCTATGGCTACACCTTC
>TRBD1|TRBV18|few|TRBJ1-4
CASSPRVTGQGDEKLFF
TGTGCCAGCTCACCACGGGTAACGGGACAGGGTGATGAAAAACTGTTTTTT
>-|TRBV5-5|-|TRBJ1-4
CVSSATERRHEKLFF
TGTGTCAGCAGCGCGACCGAAAGACGGCATGAAAAACTGTTTTTT
>-|TRBV11-3|-|TRBJ2-7
CASSLDLLSYNEQYF
TGTGCCAGCAGCTTAGATCTGTTAAGCTACAATGAGCAGTACTTC
>-|TRBV7-2|-|TRBJ2-6
CASSRPGANVLTF
TGTGCCAGCTCCCGTCCGGGGGCCAACGTCCTGACTTTC
>TRBD2|TRBV15|many|TRBJ2-1
CATSRDPIAGGLYNEQFF
TGTGCCACCAGCAGAGATCCCATAGCGGGGGGACTCTACAATGAGCAGTTCTTC
>TRBD1|TRBV6-2/TRBV6-3|-|TRBJ2-7
CASSSTGGPTRSSYEQYF
TGTGCCAGCAGTTCAACAGGGGGCCCTACTAGATCTTCCTACGAGCAGTACTTC
>-|TRBV20-1|many|TRBJ2-1
CSARDHNYNEQFF
TGCAGTGCTAGAGATCATAACTACAATGAGCAGTTCTTC
>-|TRBV28|-|TRBJ1-6
CASSLISLYNSPLHF
TGTGCCAGCAGCTTAATATCACTCTATAATTCACCCCTCCACTTT
>-|TRBV21-1|many|TRBJ2-1
CASKGQGGDEQFF
TGTGCCAGCAAGGGACAGGGGGGAGATGAGCAGTTCTTC
>-|TRBV11-2|few|TRBJ2-3
CASSLVGDGADTQYF
TGTGCCAGCAGCTTAGTAGGGGACGGCGCAGATACGCAGTATTTT
>TRBD2|TRBV7-2|many|TRBJ2-1
CASSRTGTSGGVEQFF
TGTGCCAGCAGTCGTACCGGGACTAGCGGGGGGGTTGAGCAGTTCTTC
>TRBD1|TRBV6-1|-|TRBJ2-2
CASRGADRGDTGELFF
TGTGCCAGCAGGGGGGCGGACAGGGGCGACACCGGGGAGCTGTTTTTT
>-|TRBV5-1|once|TRBJ1-4
CASSLARGLGELFF
TGCGCCAGCAGCTTGGCTCGCGGGCTGGGGGAACTGTTTTTT
>-|TRBV29-1|many|TRBJ2-3
CSVESGADTQYF
TGCAGCGTCGAGTCGGGGGCAGATACGCAGTATTTT
>-|TRBV30|few|TRBJ2-5
CAWRWTGGQETQYF
TGTGCCTGGAGATGGACAGGAGGGCAGGAGACCCAGTACTTC